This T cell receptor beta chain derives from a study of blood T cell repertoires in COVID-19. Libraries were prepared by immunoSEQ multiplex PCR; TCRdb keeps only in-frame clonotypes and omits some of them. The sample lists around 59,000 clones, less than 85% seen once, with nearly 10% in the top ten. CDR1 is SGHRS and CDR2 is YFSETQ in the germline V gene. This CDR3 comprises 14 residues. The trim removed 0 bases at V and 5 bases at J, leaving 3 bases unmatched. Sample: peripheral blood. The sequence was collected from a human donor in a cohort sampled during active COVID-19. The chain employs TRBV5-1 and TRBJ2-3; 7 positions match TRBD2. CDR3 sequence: CASSLVGGKDTQYF. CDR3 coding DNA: TGCGCCAGCAGCTTGGTGGGGGGGAAAGATACGCAGTATTTT. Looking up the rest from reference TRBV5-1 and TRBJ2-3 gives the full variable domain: KAGVTQTPRYLIKTRGQQVTLSCSPISGHRSVSWYQQTPGQGLQFLFEYFSETQRNKGNFPGRFSGRQFSNSRSEMNVSTLELGDSALYLCASSLVGGKDTQYFGPGTRLTVL.